This T cell receptor beta chain was captured in a study of T cell responses to AZD1222 COVID-19 vaccine (dated by TCRdb to the early 2020s). Regarding the complete study: TCR sequencing was performed for about 250 trial participants, of whom approximately 200 were given two doses of AZD1222 and some 26 were given two doses of MenACWY control vaccine. Trial participants were enrolled by age into 18-55, 56-69 and 70-plus year subgroups, with approximately 150, 28 and 58 TCR-sequenced participants respectively.

At the junction V is shortened by 8 bases and J by 0 bases; bases outside the gene matches: 3. The germline V gene supplies CDR1 MDHEN and CDR2 SYDVKM. The CDR3 runs 13 amino acids, cysteine and phenylalanine included. Just the 39-base CDR3 DNA is kept, in frame starting at base 1. The CDR3 regions of human TCRbeta chains were subjected to immunosequencing. The study's processing was this. TCRs in the repertoires were matched against a reference library of SARS-CoV-2-specific TCRs that had been generated with the MIRA antigen-specificity platform. Breadth meant the fraction of unique TCRs that were SARS-CoV-2-associated, whereas depth meant the fraction of total T cells that were SARS-CoV-2-associated. Using the MIRA data, each spike-specific TCR was mapped to the spike region that the TCR reacts to and placed in a CD4 or CD8 class. Log10-transformed breadth and depth values were compared by one-way ANOVA with Sidak's multiple comparisons tests. TCRdb re-hosts the immuneACCESS table, in-frame sequences only. Its copies lack some clones; in the studies checked, an unresolved V gene accounts for under half of them, and the cause for the rest is not known. The V and J calls and clone size are taken from that table; D and trimming were inferred from the DNA. The sample records tens of thousands of clones, roughly 90% of which are singletons. Together, the top ten hold about 12% of the sample.

This sample's time point label indicates: about 28 days (+/-7) after the second vaccine dose. AZD1222 recipients with second doses at about 4 weeks or about 12 weeks were pooled, because spike-specific TCR depth and breadth did not differ between schedules. Samples from vaccinated people were obtained from the UK trials COV001 and COV002, which included a single-blind randomized controlled phase 2/3 trial of AZD1222 (ChAdOx1 nCoV-19) in healthy adults. For TCRbeta chain sequencing, PBMC samples from trial participants were taken at day 0 and at day 28 after the second dose. This clone was found a few times. Its antigen remains unidentified. Base quality data are lacking; no much larger clone is found one base away. The paper's findings and limits, for the study overall: Reportedly, close to half of the unique spike-specific TCRs recognized epitopes lying outside the regions that are mutated in the B.1.351 and B.1.1.7 variants. Most participants were white British and females outnumbered males, and the authors suggested that clonal diversity may have been underestimated. Vaccine-associated CD4 TCRs spanned the whole spike protein, with dominant responses in regions 160-218 and 743-854. Because no day 14 peak-response samples were available, the repertoires could be characterized only after the peak T cell response. A significant rise in spike-specific TCR breadth and depth was observed after two AZD1222 doses relative to day 0 and relative to MenACWY recipients. Conclusions about previously exposed vaccinees are limited because only five or six AZD1222 recipients were SARS-CoV-2 seropositive at baseline. In the small 56-69-year group, the increase in depth fell short of significance, most likely because of low power.

Source: peripheral blood, taken 28 days after the second AZD1222 dose. The receptor was isolated from an adult who received the AZD1222 COVID-19 vaccine. Recombination joined TRBV28 with TRBJ2-7; 8 bases in the middle match TRBD1. The encoded CDR3 is CASFDRGSYEQYF. The nucleotides are TGTGCCAGCTTCGACAGGGGCTCCTACGAGCAGTACTTC.